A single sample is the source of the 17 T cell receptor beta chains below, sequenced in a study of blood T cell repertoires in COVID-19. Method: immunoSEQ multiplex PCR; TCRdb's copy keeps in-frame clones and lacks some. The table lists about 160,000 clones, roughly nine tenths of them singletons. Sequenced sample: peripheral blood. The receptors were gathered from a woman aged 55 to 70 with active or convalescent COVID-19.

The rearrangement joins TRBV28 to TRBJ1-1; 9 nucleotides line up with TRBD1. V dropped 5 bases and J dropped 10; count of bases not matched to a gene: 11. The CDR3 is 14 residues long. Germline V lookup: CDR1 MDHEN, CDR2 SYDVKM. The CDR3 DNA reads TGTGCCAGCAGTCAGTACAGGGGGCAGGAGGCAGCTTTCTTT. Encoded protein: CASSQYRGQEAAFF.

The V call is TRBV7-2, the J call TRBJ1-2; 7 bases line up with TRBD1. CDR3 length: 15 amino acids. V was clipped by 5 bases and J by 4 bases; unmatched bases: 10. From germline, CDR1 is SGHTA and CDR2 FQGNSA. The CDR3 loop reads CASSLNRGEGYGYTF. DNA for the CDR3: TGTGCCAGCAGCCTTAACAGGGGTGAAGGCTATGGCTACACCTTC.

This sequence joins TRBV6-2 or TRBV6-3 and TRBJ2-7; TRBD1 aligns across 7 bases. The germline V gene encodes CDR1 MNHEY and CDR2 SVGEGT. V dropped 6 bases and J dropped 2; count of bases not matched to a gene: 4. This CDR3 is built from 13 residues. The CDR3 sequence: CASSPGTAYEQYF. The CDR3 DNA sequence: TGTGCCAGCAGCCCCGGGACAGCCTACGAGCAGTACTTC.

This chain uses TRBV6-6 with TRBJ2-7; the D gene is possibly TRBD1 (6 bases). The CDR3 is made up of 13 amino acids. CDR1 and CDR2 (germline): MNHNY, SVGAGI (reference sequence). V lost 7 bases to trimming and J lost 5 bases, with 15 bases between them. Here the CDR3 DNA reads TGTGCCAGCAACCGACAGGAGACCGACGAGCAGTACTTC. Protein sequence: CASNRQETDEQYF.

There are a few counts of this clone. The CDR3 protein is CASTGTGLGYTF. CDR3 DNA: TGTGCCAGTACCGGGACAGGTCTTGGCTACACCTTC. The chain has TRBV19 and TRBJ1-2; 8 nucleotides line up with TRBD1. This CDR3 has 12 residues. Germline V gene lookup returns CDR1 LNHDA and CDR2 SQIVND (reference sequence). Losses at the gene ends were 7 bases for V and 7 bases for J; bases not matched to a gene: 5.

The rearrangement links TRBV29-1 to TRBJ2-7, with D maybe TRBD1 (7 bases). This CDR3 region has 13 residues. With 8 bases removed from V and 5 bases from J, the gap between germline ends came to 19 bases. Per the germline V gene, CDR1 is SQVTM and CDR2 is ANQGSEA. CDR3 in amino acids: CSIGGGGENEQYF. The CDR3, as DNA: TGCAGCATCGGAGGGGGCGGGGAGAACGAGCAGTACTTC.

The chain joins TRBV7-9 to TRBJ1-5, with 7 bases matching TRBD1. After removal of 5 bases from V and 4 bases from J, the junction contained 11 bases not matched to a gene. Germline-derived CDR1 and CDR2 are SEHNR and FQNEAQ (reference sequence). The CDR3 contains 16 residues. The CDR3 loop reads CASSPTGLRENQPQHF. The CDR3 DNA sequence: TGTGCCAGCAGCCCGACAGGGTTGCGGGAAAATCAGCCCCAGCATTTT. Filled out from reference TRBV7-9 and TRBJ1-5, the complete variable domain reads DTGVSQNPRHKITKRGQNVTFRCDPISEHNRLYWYRQTLGQGPEFLTYFQNEAQLEKSRLLSDRFSAERPKGSFSTLEIQRTEQGDSAMYLCASSPTGLRENQPQHFGDGTRLSIL.

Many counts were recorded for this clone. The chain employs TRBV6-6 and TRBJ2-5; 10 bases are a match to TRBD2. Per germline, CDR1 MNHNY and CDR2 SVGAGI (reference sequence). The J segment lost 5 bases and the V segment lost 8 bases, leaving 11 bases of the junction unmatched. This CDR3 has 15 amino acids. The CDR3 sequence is CASASGGSFVETQYF. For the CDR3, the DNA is TGTGCCAGCGCTAGCGGGGGCTCTTTCGTGGAGACCCAGTACTTC.

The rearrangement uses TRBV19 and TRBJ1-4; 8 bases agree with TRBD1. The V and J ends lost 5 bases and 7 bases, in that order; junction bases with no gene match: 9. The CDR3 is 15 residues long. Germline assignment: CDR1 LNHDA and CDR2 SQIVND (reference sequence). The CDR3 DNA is TGTGCCAGTAGTCTGATGGGGACAGGCCCTGAAAAACTGTTTTTT. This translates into CASSLMGTGPEKLFF.

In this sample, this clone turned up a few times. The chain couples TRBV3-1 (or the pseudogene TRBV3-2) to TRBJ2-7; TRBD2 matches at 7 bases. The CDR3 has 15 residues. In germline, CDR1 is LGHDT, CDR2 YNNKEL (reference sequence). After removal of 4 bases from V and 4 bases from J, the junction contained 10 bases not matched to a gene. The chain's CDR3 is CASSPRGGLVYEQYF. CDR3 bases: TGTGCCAGCAGCCCCCGGGGAGGGCTTGTATACGAGCAGTACTTC.

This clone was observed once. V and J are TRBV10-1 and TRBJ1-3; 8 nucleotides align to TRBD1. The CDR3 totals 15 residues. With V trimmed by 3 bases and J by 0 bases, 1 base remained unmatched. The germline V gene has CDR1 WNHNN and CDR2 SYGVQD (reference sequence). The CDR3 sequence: CASSDGQGSGNTIYF. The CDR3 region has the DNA TGCGCCAGCAGTGACGGACAGGGCTCTGGAAACACCATATATTTT.

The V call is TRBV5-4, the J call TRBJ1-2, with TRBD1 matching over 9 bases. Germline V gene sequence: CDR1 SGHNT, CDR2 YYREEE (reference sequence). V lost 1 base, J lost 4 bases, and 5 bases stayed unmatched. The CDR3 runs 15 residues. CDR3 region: CASSLLQGATYGYTF. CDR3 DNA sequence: TGTGCCAGCAGCTTGCTACAGGGGGCTACCTATGGCTACACCTTC.

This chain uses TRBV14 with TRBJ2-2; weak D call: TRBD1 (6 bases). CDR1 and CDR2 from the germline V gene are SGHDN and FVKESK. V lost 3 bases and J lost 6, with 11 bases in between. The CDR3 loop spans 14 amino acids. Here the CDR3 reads CASSQLRGAGELFF. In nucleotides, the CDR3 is TGTGCCAGCAGCCAGCTCAGGGGCGCCGGGGAGCTGTTTTTT.

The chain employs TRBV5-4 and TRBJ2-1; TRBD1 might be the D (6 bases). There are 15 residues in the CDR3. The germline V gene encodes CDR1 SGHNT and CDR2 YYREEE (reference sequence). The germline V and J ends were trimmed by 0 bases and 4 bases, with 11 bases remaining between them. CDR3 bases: TGTGCCAGCAGCTTGGGGCAGGGGATATACAATGAGCAGTTCTTC. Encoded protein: CASSLGQGIYNEQFF.

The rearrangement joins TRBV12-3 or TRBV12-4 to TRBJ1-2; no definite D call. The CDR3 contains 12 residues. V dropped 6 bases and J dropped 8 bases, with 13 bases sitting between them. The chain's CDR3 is CASRREGSGYTF. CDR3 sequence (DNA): TGTGCCAGCAGACGGGAAGGGAGCGGCTACACCTTC.

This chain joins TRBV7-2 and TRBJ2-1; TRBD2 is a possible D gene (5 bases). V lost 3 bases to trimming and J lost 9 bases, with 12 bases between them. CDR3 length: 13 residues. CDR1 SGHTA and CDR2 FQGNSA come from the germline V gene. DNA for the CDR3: TGTGCCAGCAGCTTCGGGGTCCGGGTTGAGCAGTTCTTC. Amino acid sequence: CASSFGVRVEQFF.

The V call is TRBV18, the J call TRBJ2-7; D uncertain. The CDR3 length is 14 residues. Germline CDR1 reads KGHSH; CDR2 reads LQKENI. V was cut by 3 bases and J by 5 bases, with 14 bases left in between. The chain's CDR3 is CASSPAVSTNEQYF. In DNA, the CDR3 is TGTGCCAGCTCACCGGCGGTCTCGACCAACGAGCAGTACTTC.